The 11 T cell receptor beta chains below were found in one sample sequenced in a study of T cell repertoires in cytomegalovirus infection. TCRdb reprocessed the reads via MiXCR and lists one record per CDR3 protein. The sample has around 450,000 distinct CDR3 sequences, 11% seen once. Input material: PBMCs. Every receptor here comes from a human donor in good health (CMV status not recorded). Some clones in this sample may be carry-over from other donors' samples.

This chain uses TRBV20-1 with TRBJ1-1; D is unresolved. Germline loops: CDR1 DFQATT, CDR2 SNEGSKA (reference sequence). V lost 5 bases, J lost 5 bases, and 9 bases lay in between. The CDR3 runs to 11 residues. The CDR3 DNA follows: TGCAGTGCTCCCGCTTTAACTGAAGCTTTCTTT. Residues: CSAPALTEAFF.

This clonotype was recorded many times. The CDR3 is CASSQRTTPRTTPEAFF. CDR3 sequence (DNA): TGTGCCAGCAGCCAGCGAACTACACCCAGGACAACGCCTGAAGCTTTCTTT. V and J are TRBV7-2 and TRBJ1-1, with D tentatively TRBD1 (5 bases). Germline V lookup: CDR1 SGHTA, CDR2 FQGNSA. V was shortened by 5 bases and J by 6 bases, with 25 bases between the two germline ends. The length of the CDR3 is 17 residues.

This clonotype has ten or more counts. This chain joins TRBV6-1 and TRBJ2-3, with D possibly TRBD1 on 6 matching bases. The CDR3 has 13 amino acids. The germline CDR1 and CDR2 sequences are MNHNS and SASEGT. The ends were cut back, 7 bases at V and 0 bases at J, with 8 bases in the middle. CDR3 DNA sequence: TGTGCCAGCACAGGACAGAGCACAGATACGCAGTATTTT. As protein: CASTGQSTDTQYF.

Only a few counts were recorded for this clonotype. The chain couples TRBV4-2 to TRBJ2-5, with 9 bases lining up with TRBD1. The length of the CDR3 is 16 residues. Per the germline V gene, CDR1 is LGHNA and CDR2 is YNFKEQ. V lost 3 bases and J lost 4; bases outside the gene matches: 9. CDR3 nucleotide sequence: TGTGCCAGCAGCCAGGAGCGAGGGACAGGGACAGAGACCCAGTACTTC. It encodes CASSQERGTGTETQYF.

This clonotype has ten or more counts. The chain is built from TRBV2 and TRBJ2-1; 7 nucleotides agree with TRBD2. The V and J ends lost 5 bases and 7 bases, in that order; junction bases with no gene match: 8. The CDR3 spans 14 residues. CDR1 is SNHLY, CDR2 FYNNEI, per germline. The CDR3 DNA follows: TGTGCCAGCAGTTATGAGACTAGCTGGAATGAGCAGTTCTTC. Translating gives CASSYETSWNEQFF.

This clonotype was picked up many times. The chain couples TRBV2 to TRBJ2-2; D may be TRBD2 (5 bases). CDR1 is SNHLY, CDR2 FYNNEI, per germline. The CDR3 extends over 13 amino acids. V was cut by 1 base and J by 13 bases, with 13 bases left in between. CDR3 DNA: TGTGCCAGCAGTGAAGATCGGGATAGCAGGCTGTTTTTT. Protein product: CASSEDRDSRLFF. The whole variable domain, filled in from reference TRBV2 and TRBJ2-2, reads EPEVTQTPSHQVTQMGQEVILRCVPISNHLYFYWYRQILGQKVEFLVSFYNNEISEKSEIFDDQFSVERPDGSNFTLKIRSTKLEDSAMYFCASSEDRDSRLFFGEGSRLTVL.

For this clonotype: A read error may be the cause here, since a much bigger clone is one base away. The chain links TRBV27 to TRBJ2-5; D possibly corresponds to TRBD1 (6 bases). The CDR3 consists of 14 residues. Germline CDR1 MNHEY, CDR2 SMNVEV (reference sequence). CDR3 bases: TGTGCCAGCAGTTTAAGGGGGATCGGGGAGACCCCGTACTTC. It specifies CASSLRGIGETPYF.

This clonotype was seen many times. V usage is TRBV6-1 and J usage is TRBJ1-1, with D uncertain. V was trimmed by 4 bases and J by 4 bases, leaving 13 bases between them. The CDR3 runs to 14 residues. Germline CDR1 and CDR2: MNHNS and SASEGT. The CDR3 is CASSAQKGPTEAFF. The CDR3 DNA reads TGTGCCAGCAGTGCTCAGAAGGGCCCCACTGAAGCTTTCTTT.

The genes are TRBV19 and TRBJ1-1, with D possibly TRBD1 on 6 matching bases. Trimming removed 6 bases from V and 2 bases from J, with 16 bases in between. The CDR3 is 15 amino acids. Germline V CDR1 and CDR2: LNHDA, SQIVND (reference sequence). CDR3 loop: CASRPTRDINTEAFF. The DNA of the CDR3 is TGTGCCAGTAGACCAACCAGGGACATCAACACTGAAGCTTTCTTT.

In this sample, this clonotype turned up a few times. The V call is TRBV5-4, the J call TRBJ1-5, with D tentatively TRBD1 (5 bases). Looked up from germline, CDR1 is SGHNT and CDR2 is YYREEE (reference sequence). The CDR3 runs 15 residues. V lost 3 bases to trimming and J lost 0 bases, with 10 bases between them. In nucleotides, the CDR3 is TGTGCCAGCAGCTCCTGGGGCTATAGCAATCAGCCCCAGCATTTT. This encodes CASSSWGYSNQPQHF.

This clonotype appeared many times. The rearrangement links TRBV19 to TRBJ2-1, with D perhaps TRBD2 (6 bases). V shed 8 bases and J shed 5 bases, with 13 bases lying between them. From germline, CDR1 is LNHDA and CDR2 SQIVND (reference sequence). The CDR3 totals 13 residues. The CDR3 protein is CASSAGPNNEQFF. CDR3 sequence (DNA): TGTGCCAGTTCGGCGGGACCGAACAATGAGCAGTTCTTC.